This entry lists 14 T cell receptor beta chains sequenced from one sample in a study of graft-versus-host responses after intestinal transplantation. Sequencing used immunoSEQ multiplex PCR; TCRdb keeps in-frame clones, though not all of them. The profile shows tens of thousands of clones, roughly 89% of them singletons. Antigen specificity for these receptors is unknown. This material consisted of unstimulated CD4+ T cells sorted from spleen or lymph node cells, taken before intestinal transplant. These receptors were taken from a human donor who received an intestinal transplant.

This sequence joins TRBV28 and TRBJ2-7; TRBD2 matches 12 bases. Germline loops: CDR1 MDHEN, CDR2 SYDVKM. The trim removed 4 bases at V and 1 base at J, leaving 2 bases unmatched. The CDR3 loop spans 15 amino acids. CDR3: CASSSTSGGSYEQYF. The CDR3 coding sequence is TGTGCCAGCAGTTCGACTAGCGGGGGATCCTACGAGCAGTACTTC. The full variable domain, completed using reference TRBV28 and TRBJ2-7, is DVKVTQSSRYLVKRTGEKVFLECVQDMDHENMFWYRQDPGLGLRLIYFSYDVKMKEKGDIPEGYSVSREKKERFSLILESASTNQTSMYLCASSSTSGGSYEQYFGPGTRLTVT.

The genes are TRBV27 and TRBJ2-1, with TRBD2 identical over 14 bases. This CDR3 is 17 amino acids long. Germline CDR1 reads MNHEY; CDR2 reads SMNVEV (reference sequence). Trimming took 6 bases from V and 6 from J; bases not matched to a gene: 10. This CDR3 reads CASSLWTSGRIGNEQFF. CDR3 sequence (DNA): TGTGCCAGCAGCCTATGGACTAGCGGGAGGATAGGCAATGAGCAGTTCTTC.

J is TRBJ2-4 and V is TRBV30; 11 positions match TRBD2. The V segment lost 0 bases and the J segment 6 bases; nucleotides outside the gene matches: 4. Germline CDR1 is GTSNPN and CDR2 is SVGIG (reference sequence). This CDR3 spans 15 amino acids. DNA of the CDR3: TGTGCCTGGAGTGTAGGTCTAGCGGGAGGAAACATTCAGTACTTC. This codes for CAWSVGLAGGNIQYF.

The chain couples TRBV5-1 to TRBJ2-1, with D perhaps TRBD1 (5 bases). The CDR3 runs to 12 residues. The germline V gene has CDR1 SGHRS and CDR2 YFSETQ. Trimming removed 1 base at V and 6 bases at J, with 5 bases between. The CDR3 coding sequence is TGCGCCAGCAGCTTGCAGGGCAATGAGCAGTTCTTC. Residues: CASSLQGNEQFF.

The V gene is TRBV10-3, the J gene TRBJ2-7; perhaps TRBD2 as D (5 bases). The V end lost 2 bases, the J end lost 0 bases, and 8 bases lay between the germline ends. The CDR3 has 14 residues. Germline values: CDR1 ENHRY, CDR2 SYGVKD. CDR3 DNA sequence: TGTGCCATCAGTGAGCCGGGGTTCTCCTACGAGCAGTACTTC. This codes for CAISEPGFSYEQYF.

The chain employs TRBV5-4 and TRBJ2-3, with no clear D. V dropped 1 base and J dropped 2 bases, with 11 bases sitting between them. The CDR3 runs to 15 residues. Germline CDR1 SGHNT, CDR2 YYREEE (reference sequence). CDR3 in amino acids: CASSLKPNPTDTQYF. CDR3 nucleotide sequence: TGTGCCAGCAGCTTGAAGCCTAACCCCACAGATACGCAGTATTTT.

This chain connects TRBV9 to TRBJ1-3; 7 positions match TRBD1. The CDR3 spans 15 residues. Germline assignment: CDR1 SGDLS and CDR2 YYNGEE. Unmatched junction bases numbered 2, after V lost 2 bases and J lost 0 bases. The CDR3 here is CASSVGQYSGNTIYF. CDR3 DNA: TGTGCCAGCAGCGTGGGACAGTACTCTGGAAACACCATATATTTT.

The chain carries TRBV10-2 and TRBJ2-1; the D call may be TRBD1 or TRBD2 (6 bases each). Trimming took off 6 bases at V and 6 bases at J, with 9 bases between the two ends. Looked up from germline, CDR1 is WSHSY and CDR2 is SAAADI. The CDR3 runs 12 residues. CDR3 sequence reads: CASRQGGNEQFF. In DNA, the CDR3 is TGCGCCAGCAGACAGGGAGGCAATGAGCAGTTCTTC.

V usage is TRBV11-2 and J usage is TRBJ2-2, with 11 bases that match TRBD1. This CDR3 is 16 amino acids long. Germline V gene data show CDR1 as SGHAT and CDR2 as FQNNGV. V lost 1 base to trimming and J lost 4 bases; unmatched junction nucleotides: 2. CDR3 sequence (DNA): TGTGCCAGCAGCTTAGTTGGGACAGGGGGCACCGGGGAGCTGTTTTTT. It translates to CASSLVGTGGTGELFF.

The chain's CDR3 is CASETSGRIETQYF. The CDR3 nucleotides read TGTGCCAGCGAAACTAGCGGGAGAATAGAGACCCAGTACTTC. The chain carries TRBV19 and TRBJ2-5, with 11 bases identical to TRBD2. Germline V lookup: CDR1 LNHDA, CDR2 SQIVND (reference sequence). This CDR3 is built from 14 residues. The trim removed 9 bases at V and 4 bases at J, leaving 7 bases unmatched.

The CDR3 here is CASSVEAGGRQPQHF. The DNA of the CDR3 is TGTGCCAGCAGCGTAGAGGCGGGGGGTCGACAGCCCCAGCATTTT. This chain links TRBV9 with TRBJ1-5; D may be TRBD1 (5 bases). Looked up from germline, CDR1 is SGDLS and CDR2 is YYNGEE. This CDR3 spans 15 amino acids. Trimming left V 0 bases short and J 7 bases short, with 14 bases between.

The V gene is TRBV18, the J gene TRBJ2-1; maybe TRBD2 (5 bases). Germline CDR1 reads KGHSH; CDR2 reads LQKENI. The CDR3 is made up of 15 amino acids. Trimming cost V 2 bases and J 4 bases, with 12 bases left between them. Written as DNA, the CDR3 is TGTGCCAGCTCACCAATGGGTGAGGGATACAATGAGCAGTTCTTC. Protein sequence: CASSPMGEGYNEQFF.

The chain combines TRBV27 with TRBJ1-2; 7 positions match TRBD1. The germline V gene has CDR1 MNHEY and CDR2 SMNVEV (reference sequence). Unmatched junction bases numbered 7, after V lost 6 bases and J lost 0 bases. This CDR3 has 15 residues. The CDR3, as DNA: TGTGCCAGCAGAGCTAGGGACAGCTCTAACTATGGCTACACCTTC. Its protein is CASRARDSSNYGYTF.

V usage is TRBV11-2 and J usage is TRBJ2-3; 8 nucleotides match TRBD2. The CDR3 consists of 16 residues. Germline-derived CDR1 and CDR2 are SGHAT and FQNNGV. Losses at the gene ends were 0 bases for V and 5 bases for J; bases not matched to a gene: 7. As DNA, the CDR3 is TGTGCCAGCAGCTTAGAGTGGGCGGGAGGTGGAGATACGCAGTATTTT. This gives the protein CASSLEWAGGGDTQYF.